This TCR beta chain was retrieved from a study of blood T cells in healthy people across ages. Study overall: Template switching picked up about one barcoded beta molecule for each two T cells.

Looked up from germline, CDR1 is MNHEY and CDR2 is SVGEGT. The CDR3 runs to 13 residues. Unmatched junction bases numbered 10, after V lost 11 bases and J lost 5 bases. Together with a sample-barcoded 5' primer, a J-beta primer mix was included in a second PCR lasting about 7 to 12 cycles. Carrying 12 random nucleotides, a template-switch adaptor labeled each individual cDNA molecule. TCRdb re-called the 5' RACE reads through MiXCR, storing one row per CDR3 protein. This table holds 1.5 million to 1.9 million distinct CDR3 sequences, 40% to 45% found once. This clonotype was observed a single time. What it binds is not known. Findings and caveats of the study: In older individuals, TCR beta diversity per million T cells was lower, falling roughly linearly with age. Across samples, TCR beta diversity tracked strongly with naive T cell percentage.

This clonotype was obtained from a woman under 30 in good health. The rearrangement links TRBV6-2 or TRBV6-3 to TRBJ1-1, with 8 bases lining up with TRBD1. Sequencing used blood. The CDR3 is CACKDRGGTEAFF. Here the CDR3 DNA reads TGTGCCTGCAAAGACAGGGGTGGAACTGAAGCTTTCTTT.